This is a list of T cell receptor beta chains from one sample in a study of control samples from healthy donors and cancer patients. Measured with immunoSEQ multiplex PCR; TCRdb has only the in-frame clones, and not every one. In the table there are 120,000 or so clones, under 95% of which are singletons. Sequencing was done on a sample of PBMCs. The receptors here all came from a man over 45 with head and neck cancer. CDR3s include the opening cysteine and the closing phenylalanine or tryptophan. D genes are given only for firm matches. Where a row states a size, it is once, few, many or the class of an expanded clone; other rows omit it.

size	D	V	J	CDR3	DNA
NA	TRBD2	TRBV7-3	TRBJ2-1	CASSLAGGREQFF	TGTGCCAGCAGCCTAGCGGGGGGGCGTGAGCAGTTCTTC
NA	NA	TRBV7-8	TRBJ1-5	CASSLMGAVDGNQPQHF	TGTGCCAGCAGCTTAATGGGGGCGGTCGACGGCAATCAGCCCCAGCATTTT
NA	TRBD1	TRBV24-1	TRBJ2-3	CATSDRETGGVTDTQYF	TGTGCCACCAGTGACCGCGAGACAGGGGGCGTCACAGATACGCAGTATTTT
NA	TRBD2	TRBV2	TRBJ2-7	CASSELAGKYEQYF	TGTGCCAGCAGTGAACTAGCGGGGAAGTACGAGCAGTACTTC
NA	TRBD1	TRBV19	TRBJ1-2	CASSALTGGPGPNGYTF	TGTGCCAGTAGTGCATTGACAGGGGGCCCCGGCCCCAATGGCTACACCTTC
NA	TRBD1	TRBV6-5	TRBJ1-4	CASSYGTGGEALFF	TGTGCCAGCAGTTACGGGACAGGGGGCGAGGCACTGTTTTTT
NA	NA	TRBV3-1/TRBV3-2	TRBJ1-2	CATFRPITAF	TGTGCCACCTTTAGACCGATTACGGCGTTC
NA	NA	TRBV5-6	TRBJ2-7	CASSKSGRVYEQYF	TGTGCCAGCAGCAAGTCCGGCAGGGTTTACGAGCAGTACTTC
once	NA	TRBV5-1	TRBJ2-1	CASSGPRALPSEQFF	TGCGCCAGCAGCGGGCCTCGGGCTCTTCCGTCTGAGCAGTTCTTC
NA	TRBD1	TRBV6-5	TRBJ2-7	CASITGTAHSYEQYF	TGTGCCAGCATCACAGGGACAGCGCACTCCTACGAGCAGTACTTC
few	NA	TRBV7-2	TRBJ2-1	CASKEGRSYNEQFF	TGTGCCAGCAAGGAGGGTAGGTCCTACAATGAGCAGTTCTTC
NA	NA	TRBV6-5	TRBJ2-7	CASSQGLNYEQYF	TGTGCCAGCAGCCAGGGACTCAACTACGAGCAGTACTTC
NA	NA	TRBV7-8	TRBJ2-3	CASSPHGLGKDTQYF	TGTGCCAGCAGCCCGCACGGCCTAGGCAAAGATACGCAGTATTTT
NA	NA	TRBV6-5	TRBJ2-3	CASRVGLQGDTQYF	TGTGCCAGCAGGGTGGGGCTACAGGGCGATACGCAGTATTTT
few	NA	TRBV3-1/TRBV3-2	TRBJ1-3	CASSLRQAGNTIYF	TGTGCCAGCAGCCTTCGACAGGCCGGAAACACCATATATTTT
NA	NA	TRBV6-5	TRBJ1-2	CASRGRGFPNYGYTF	TGTGCCAGCAGGGGCAGAGGGTTCCCTAACTATGGCTACACCTTC
NA	NA	TRBV11-1	TRBJ1-1	CASSLQGSTEAFF	TGTGCCAGCAGCTTACAGGGGAGCACTGAAGCTTTCTTT
NA	NA	TRBV5-4	TRBJ1-2	CASSLANREYGYTF	TGTGCCAGCAGCTTGGCCAACAGAGAGTATGGCTACACCTTC
NA	NA	TRBV6-2/TRBV6-3	TRBJ2-3	CASSTFSHRVRDTQYF	TGTGCCAGCAGTACCTTCTCTCACAGGGTGAGAGATACGCAGTATTTT
NA	NA	TRBV28	TRBJ2-7	CASRLRGDRSYEQYF	TGTGCCAGCAGGCTCCGGGGGGACAGGTCCTACGAGCAGTACTTC
NA	NA	TRBV30	TRBJ1-2	CAWSLSAGGWDYGYTF	TGTGCCTGGAGCCTCTCTGCGGGGGGCTGGGACTATGGCTACACCTTC
NA	NA	TRBV7-9	TRBJ2-5	CASSLFSGRSGTQYF	TGTGCCAGCAGCTTATTCTCGGGCCGCTCGGGTACCCAGTACTTC
NA	NA	TRBV7-3	TRBJ1-5	CASSIFQPQHF	TGTGCCAGCAGCATCTTTCAGCCCCAGCATTTT
NA	TRBD2	TRBV11-2	TRBJ2-5	CASSGDISGGQETQYF	TGTGCCAGCAGCGGAGATATTAGCGGGGGACAAGAGACCCAGTACTTC
once	TRBD1	TRBV7-2	TRBJ1-2	CASSLDGGDSYGYTF	TGTGCCAGCAGCTTAGACGGGGGGGACAGCTATGGCTACACCTTC
NA	NA	TRBV29-1	TRBJ1-5	CSVTHRGAQHF	TGCAGCGTTACCCATCGAGGGGCCCAGCATTTT
NA	NA	TRBV21-1	TRBJ2-1	CASSNKGAGEQFF	TGTGCCAGCAGCAATAAGGGGGCCGGGGAGCAGTTCTTC
NA	TRBD1	TRBV23-1	TRBJ2-2	CASSQSRDRVTSGELFF	TGCGCCAGCAGTCAATCTCGGGACAGGGTAACCTCCGGGGAGCTGTTTTTT
once	NA	TRBV18	TRBJ1-2	CASPGPRKDYGYTF	TGTGCCAGCCCCGGGCCCCGCAAGGACTATGGCTACACCTTC
NA	NA	TRBV4-1	TRBJ1-1	CASTTRVGVENTEAFF	TGCGCCAGCACCACAAGGGTGGGGGTGGAGAACACTGAAGCTTTCTTT
NA	NA	TRBV4-3	TRBJ2-7	CASSQDLVRGGSYEQYF	TGCGCCAGCAGCCAAGATCTTGTTAGAGGGGGTTCCTACGAGCAGTACTTC
once	TRBD1	TRBV19	TRBJ1-2	CASSRIGQGSYGYTF	TGTGCCAGTAGTAGAATTGGACAGGGATCCTATGGCTACACCTTC
NA	NA	TRBV7-9	TRBJ1-4	CASGGQENEKLFF	TGTGCCAGCGGAGGTCAGGAGAATGAAAAACTGTTTTTT
NA	NA	TRBV6-2/TRBV6-3	TRBJ2-5	CASSSLETQYF	TGTGCCAGCAGCTCCTTAGAGACCCAGTACTTC
NA	NA	TRBV5-1	TRBJ2-3	CARKPRSPSTDTQYF	TGCGCCAGAAAGCCTCGGTCTCCTAGCACAGATACGCAGTATTTT
once	NA	TRBV7-8	TRBJ2-5	CASSRGETQYF	TGTGCCAGCAGCCGAGGGGAGACCCAGTACTTC
NA	NA	TRBV7-2	TRBJ2-3	CASSTGHAGATDTQYF	TGTGCCAGCAGCACGGGGCACGCAGGGGCCACAGATACGCAGTATTTT
NA	TRBD1	TRBV3-1/TRBV3-2	TRBJ1-2	CASRPTRQGGYGYTF	TGTGCCAGCAGACCGACTAGACAGGGGGGCTATGGCTACACCTTC